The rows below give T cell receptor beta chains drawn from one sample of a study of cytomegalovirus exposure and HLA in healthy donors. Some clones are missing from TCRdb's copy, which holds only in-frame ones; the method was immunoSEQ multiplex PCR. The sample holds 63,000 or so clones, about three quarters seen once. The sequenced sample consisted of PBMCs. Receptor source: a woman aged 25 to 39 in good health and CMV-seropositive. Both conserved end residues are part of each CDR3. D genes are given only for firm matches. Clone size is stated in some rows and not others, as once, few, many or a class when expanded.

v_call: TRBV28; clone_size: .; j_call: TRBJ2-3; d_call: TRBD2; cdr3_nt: TGTGCCAGCAGCAGAGACGGGAGGGCCCCCCCAGATACGCAGTATTTT; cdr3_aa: CASSRDGRAPPDTQYF
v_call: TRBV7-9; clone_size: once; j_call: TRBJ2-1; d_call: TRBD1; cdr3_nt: TGTGCCAGCAGCGACCATTTGCGGACAGGGGACAATGAGCAGTTCTTC; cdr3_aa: CASSDHLRTGDNEQFF
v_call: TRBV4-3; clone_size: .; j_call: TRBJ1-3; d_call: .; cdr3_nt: TGCGCCAGCAGCCAAGTTTTAGGGGGAAGCTCTGGAAACACCATATATTTT; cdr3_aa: CASSQVLGGSSGNTIYF
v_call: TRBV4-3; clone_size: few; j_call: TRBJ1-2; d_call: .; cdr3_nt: TGCGCCAGCAGCCAAGATCGGTCAGTCAGGGTAAATGGCTACACCTTC; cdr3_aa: CASSQDRSVRVNGYTF
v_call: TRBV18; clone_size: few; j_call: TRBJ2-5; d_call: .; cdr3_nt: TGTGCCAGCTCACCAGGGGAGCGAGAGACCCAGTACTTC; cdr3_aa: CASSPGERETQYF
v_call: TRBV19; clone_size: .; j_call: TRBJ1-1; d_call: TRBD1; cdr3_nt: TGTGCCAGTAGTATGCAGGGGGCTCGGGCTTTCTTT; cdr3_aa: CASSMQGARAFF
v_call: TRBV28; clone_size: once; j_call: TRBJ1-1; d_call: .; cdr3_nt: TGTGCCAGCTTAGCCGGGGGGACTGAAGCTTTCTTT; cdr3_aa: CASLAGGTEAFF
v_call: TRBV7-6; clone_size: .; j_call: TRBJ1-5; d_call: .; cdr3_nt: TGTGCCAGCAGCTTGGGGGGGGATCAGCCCCAGCATTTT; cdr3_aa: CASSLGGDQPQHF
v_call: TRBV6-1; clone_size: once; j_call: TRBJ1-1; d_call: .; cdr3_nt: TGTGCCAGCAGTCGACTACGTGAAGCTTTCTTT; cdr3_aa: CASSRLREAFF
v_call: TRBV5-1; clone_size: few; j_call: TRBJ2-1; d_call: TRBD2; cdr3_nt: TGCGCCAGCAGCGCACCGGGACTAGCGGGAGGGAACAATGAGCAGTTCTTC; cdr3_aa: CASSAPGLAGGNNEQFF
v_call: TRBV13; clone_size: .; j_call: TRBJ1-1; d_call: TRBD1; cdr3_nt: TGTGCCAGCAGCTCCGGGACAGGTTTGAACACTGAAGCTTTCTTT; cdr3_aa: CASSSGTGLNTEAFF
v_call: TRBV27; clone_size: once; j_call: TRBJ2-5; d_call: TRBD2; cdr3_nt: TGTGCCAGCAGTGTCCAGCGGGAGGGTCTTCATGAGCAGTACTTC; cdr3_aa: CASSVQREGLHEQYF
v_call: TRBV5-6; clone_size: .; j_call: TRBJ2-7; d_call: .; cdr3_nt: TGTGCCAGCAGCTTCCAGGGCTACGAGCAGTACTTC; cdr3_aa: CASSFQGYEQYF
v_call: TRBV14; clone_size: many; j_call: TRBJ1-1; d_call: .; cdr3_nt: TGTGCCAGCAGCCAAGATTGGTGGCAGGGTGACACTGAAGCTTTCTTT; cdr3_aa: CASSQDWWQGDTEAFF
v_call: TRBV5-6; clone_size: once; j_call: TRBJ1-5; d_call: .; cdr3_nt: TGTGCCAGCAGCTTGACTTGGCCGAGGGTCCCGATAAATCAGCCCCAGCATTTT; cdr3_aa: CASSLTWPRVPINQPQHF
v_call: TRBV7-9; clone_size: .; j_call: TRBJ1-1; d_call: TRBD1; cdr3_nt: TGTGCCAGCAGCGCAAGACAGGGGGCTATGACTGAAGCTTTCTTT; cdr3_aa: CASSARQGAMTEAFF
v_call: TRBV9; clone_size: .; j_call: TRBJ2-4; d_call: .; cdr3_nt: TGTGCCAGCAGCGTAGAGGGGGCCAAAAACATTCAGTACTTC; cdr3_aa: CASSVEGAKNIQYF
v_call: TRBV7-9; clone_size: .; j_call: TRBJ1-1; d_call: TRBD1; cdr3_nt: TGTGCCAGCAGCCCTAGCGTAGGGCAGGGGGCGCCGGCTTTCTTT; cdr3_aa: CASSPSVGQGAPAFF
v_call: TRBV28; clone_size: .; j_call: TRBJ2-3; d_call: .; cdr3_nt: TGTGCCAGCAGTTCCGTAGTCACAGATACGCAGTATTTT; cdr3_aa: CASSSVVTDTQYF
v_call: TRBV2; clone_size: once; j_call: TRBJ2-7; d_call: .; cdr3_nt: TGTGCCAGCAGTGACTTCTACGAGCAGTACTTC; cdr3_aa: CASSDFYEQYF
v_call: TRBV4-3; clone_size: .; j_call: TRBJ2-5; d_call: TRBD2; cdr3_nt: TGCGCCAGCAGCCAAGAACCCTTAGCGGGAGGGGGAGAGACCCAGTACTTC; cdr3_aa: CASSQEPLAGGGETQYF
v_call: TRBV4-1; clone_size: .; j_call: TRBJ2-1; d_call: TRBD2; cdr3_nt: TGCGCCAGCAGCCCCATGCGGGGACTAGCGGGAGGGGACTCCTACAATGAGCAGTTCTTC; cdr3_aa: CASSPMRGLAGGDSYNEQFF
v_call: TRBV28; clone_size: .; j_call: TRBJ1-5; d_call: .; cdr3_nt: TGTGCCAGCAGTCCCGAGTGGGGCACCTATCAGCCCCAGCATTTT; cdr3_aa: CASSPEWGTYQPQHF